This TCR beta chain was sequenced for a study of OX40 agonist ivuxolimab in advanced cancers. Across the whole study: Around 40% of patients had received prior checkpoint inhibitor therapy.

Germline values: CDR1 MDHEN, CDR2 SYDVKM. Trimming took off 11 bases at V and 6 bases at J, with 36 bases between the two ends. This CDR3 is 19 amino acids long. This table comes from immunoSEQ multiplex PCR, and its TCRdb copy is limited to in-frame clones, with some not included. The sample yields about 50,000 clones, more than 85% seen once. This clone appeared once. The source was CD4+ or CD8+ T cells sorted from blood, collected in a trial of the OX40 agonist ivuxolimab. The sequence was collected from an adult with an advanced solid tumor such as melanoma, head and neck, liver or kidney cancer. The chain uses TRBV28 and TRBJ2-3; weak D call: TRBD1 (11 bases). The CDR3, as DNA: TGTGCCTCCCCGTGGGACAGGGGGAGTGGAGCGGGAGGGCCGGATACGCAGTATTTT. Protein: CASPWDRGSGAGGPDTQYF.